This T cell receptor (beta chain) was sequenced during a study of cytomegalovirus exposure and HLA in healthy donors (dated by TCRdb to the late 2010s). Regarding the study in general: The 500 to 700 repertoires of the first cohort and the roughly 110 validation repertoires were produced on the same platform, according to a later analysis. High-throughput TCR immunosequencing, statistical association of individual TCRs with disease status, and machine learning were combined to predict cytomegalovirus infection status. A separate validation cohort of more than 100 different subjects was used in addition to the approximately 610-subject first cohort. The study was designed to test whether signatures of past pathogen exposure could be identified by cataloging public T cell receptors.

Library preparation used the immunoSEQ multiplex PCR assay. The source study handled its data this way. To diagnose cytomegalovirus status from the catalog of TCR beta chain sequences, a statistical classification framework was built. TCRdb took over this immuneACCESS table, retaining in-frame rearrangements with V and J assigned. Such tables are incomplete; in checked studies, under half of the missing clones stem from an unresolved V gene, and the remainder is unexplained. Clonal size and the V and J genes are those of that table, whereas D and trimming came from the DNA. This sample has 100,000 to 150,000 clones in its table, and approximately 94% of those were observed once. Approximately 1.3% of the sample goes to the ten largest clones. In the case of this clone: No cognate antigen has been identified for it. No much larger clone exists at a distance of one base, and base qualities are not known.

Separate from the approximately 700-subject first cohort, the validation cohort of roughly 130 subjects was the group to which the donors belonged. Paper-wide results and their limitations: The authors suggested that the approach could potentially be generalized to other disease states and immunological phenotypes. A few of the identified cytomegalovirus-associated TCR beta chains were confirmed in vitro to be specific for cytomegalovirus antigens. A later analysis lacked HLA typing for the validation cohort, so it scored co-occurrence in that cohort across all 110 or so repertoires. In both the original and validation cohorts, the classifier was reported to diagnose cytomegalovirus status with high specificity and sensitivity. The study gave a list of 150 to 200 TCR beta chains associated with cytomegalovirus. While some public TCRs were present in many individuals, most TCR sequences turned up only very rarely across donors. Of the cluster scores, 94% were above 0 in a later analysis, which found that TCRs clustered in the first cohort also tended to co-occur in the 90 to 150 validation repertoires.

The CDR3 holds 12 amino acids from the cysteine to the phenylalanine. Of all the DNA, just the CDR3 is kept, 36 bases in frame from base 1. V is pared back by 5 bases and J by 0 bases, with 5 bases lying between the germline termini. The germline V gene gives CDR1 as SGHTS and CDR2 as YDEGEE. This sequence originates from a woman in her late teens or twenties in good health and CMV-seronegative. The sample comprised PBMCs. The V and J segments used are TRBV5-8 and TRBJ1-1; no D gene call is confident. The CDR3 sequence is CASRILNTEAFF. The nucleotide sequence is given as TGTGCCAGCAGAATATTGAACACTGAAGCTTTCTTT.